The 30 T cell receptor beta chains below were found in one sample sequenced in a study of cytomegalovirus exposure and HLA in healthy donors. The PCR employed 60 Vbeta primers together with 13 Jbeta primers. The protocol was immunoSEQ multiplex PCR, while the TCRdb copy is restricted to in-frame clones and leaves out a portion. Of roughly 61,000 clones detected, 89% appear once; the ten largest clones hold around 1.5%. The sequenced sample consisted of PBMCs. The receptors were sampled from a man aged 25-45 years in good health and CMV-seropositive.

The chain links TRBV5-1 to TRBJ2-7; weak D call: TRBD2 (6 bases). Per germline, CDR1 SGHRS and CDR2 YFSETQ. The CDR3 has 14 amino acids. V lost 3 bases and J lost 7, with 17 bases in between. In nucleotides, the CDR3 is TGCGCCAGCAGCTCCGGAGGGCCTGGGGGGGAGCAGTACTTC. Protein: CASSSGGPGGEQYF.

The chain recombines TRBV9 with TRBJ1-2, with no clear D. This CDR3 region has 13 residues. Germline V lookup: CDR1 SGDLS, CDR2 YYNGEE. Trimming removed 0 bases from V and 6 bases from J, with 9 bases in between. DNA for the CDR3: TGTGCCAGCAGCGTAGGGCAGACTCATGGCTACACCTTC. This codes for CASSVGQTHGYTF.

The J gene is TRBJ2-5, the V gene TRBV14; 8 nucleotides line up with TRBD1. The J call may be incorrect, as the DNA end agrees better with TRBJ2-7. The length of the CDR3 is 16 residues. Germline V CDR1 and CDR2: SGHDN, FVKESK. The CDR3 reads CASSQQLIGTGYEQYF. In nucleotides, the CDR3 is TGTGCCAGCAGCCAGCAACTGATCGGGACAGGCTACGAGCAGTACTTC.

The chain has TRBV27 and TRBJ2-3; D might be TRBD1 (5 bases). The germline V and J ends were trimmed by 2 bases and 11 bases, with 11 bases remaining between them. The CDR3 runs 12 residues. Germline CDR1 is MNHEY and CDR2 is SMNVEV (reference sequence). CDR3 amino acids: CASSLGATGQYF. The CDR3 DNA sequence: TGTGCCAGCAGTTTAGGGGCGACGGGGCAGTATTTT.

In DNA form, the CDR3 reads TGTGCCAGCTCACGGGGGACAGGGGGAAACACTGAAGCTTTCTTT. Protein sequence: CASSRGTGGNTEAFF. The V call is TRBV18, the J call TRBJ1-1; 11 nucleotides align to TRBD1. This CDR3 is built from 15 residues. V trimming: 4 bases; J trimming: 2 bases; junction bases outside the gene matches: 3. Germline CDR1 and CDR2: KGHSH and LQKENI.

V is TRBV19 and J is TRBJ1-5, with D unclear. Germline V lookup: CDR1 LNHDA, CDR2 SQIVND (reference sequence). The CDR3 extends over 16 amino acids. V dropped 6 bases and J dropped 0 bases, with 15 bases sitting between them. The CDR3 region is CASSPEGSDSNQPQHF. CDR3 nucleotides: TGTGCCAGTAGCCCCGAGGGCTCGGATAGCAATCAGCCCCAGCATTTT.

The V call is TRBV27, the J call TRBJ1-2; maybe TRBD1 (6 bases). The CDR3 is made up of 16 amino acids. CDR1 is MNHEY and CDR2 is SMNVEV in the germline V gene (reference sequence). Trimming stripped 0 bases from V and 5 bases from J, with 16 bases between. CDR3 DNA sequence: TGTGCCAGCAGTTTATCGCCCACAGGGCCCGGGTATGGCTACACCTTC. Its translation is CASSLSPTGPGYGYTF.

The V and J genes are TRBV6-5 and TRBJ2-2, with D unresolved. CDR3 length: 15 amino acids. V dropped 4 bases and J dropped 6 bases, with 15 bases sitting between them. CDR1 is MNHEY and CDR2 is SVGAGI in the germline V gene. CDR3 loop: CASSSNQARSGELFF. Here the CDR3 DNA reads TGTGCCAGCAGTTCAAACCAGGCGCGATCCGGGGAGCTGTTTTTT.

Only one count was recorded for this clone. The rearrangement joins TRBV7-9 to TRBJ2-2, with 7 nucleotides matching TRBD1. The CDR3 runs to 16 residues. The J segment lost 5 bases and the V segment lost 6 bases, leaving 12 bases of the junction unmatched. CDR1 is SEHNR, CDR2 FQNEAQ, per germline (reference sequence). CDR3 region: CASRPNDRARTGELFF. The CDR3 nucleotides are TGTGCCAGCAGACCAAACGACAGGGCCAGAACCGGGGAGCTGTTTTTT.

The chain joins TRBV4-3 to TRBJ2-1, with 10 bases aligning to TRBD2. Per the germline V gene, CDR1 is LGHNA and CDR2 is YSLEER. The CDR3 has 16 amino acids. The junction had 4 bases not matched to a gene; V was cut back by 0 bases and J by 5 bases. The CDR3 region has the DNA TGCGCCAGCAGCCAAGATGCCACTAGCGGGAACAATGAGCAGTTCTTC. Translation gives CASSQDATSGNNEQFF.

The J gene is TRBJ2-5, the V gene TRBV5-4; D possibly corresponds to TRBD2 (5 bases). CDR1 and CDR2 (germline): SGHNT, YYREEE (reference sequence). V gave up 3 bases and J gave up 1 base, with 7 bases separating them. This CDR3 region has 13 residues. DNA for the CDR3: TGTGCCAGCAGCTCGGACTTCCAAGAGACCCAGTACTTC. Its protein product is CASSSDFQETQYF.

CDR3 loop: CASSRLTVSSYNEQFF. CDR3 DNA sequence: TGTGCCAGCTCACGACTGACAGTTAGCTCCTACAATGAGCAGTTCTTC. The gene calls are TRBV18 and TRBJ2-1; D is perhaps TRBD1 (5 bases). The CDR3 totals 16 residues. CDR1 is KGHSH and CDR2 is LQKENI in the germline V gene. Trimming took 4 bases from V and 0 from J, leaving 13 bases between them. The full variable domain, its missing parts supplied by reference TRBV18 and TRBJ2-1, is NAGVMQNPRHLVRRRGQEARLRCSPMKGHSHVYWYRQLPEEGLKFMVYLQKENIIDESGMPKERFSAEFPKEGPSILRIQQVVRGDSAAYFCASSRLTVSSYNEQFFGPGTRLTVL.

This chain connects TRBV19 to TRBJ2-7; TRBD1 matches at 10 bases. The CDR3 spans 15 residues. Germline trimming cut 5 bases from V and 1 base from J; bases unmatched to any gene: 5. CDR1 and CDR2 from the germline V gene are LNHDA and SQIVND (reference sequence). The CDR3 DNA reads as TGTGCCAGTAGTCAAGGACAGGGGGGATCCTACGAGCAGTACTTC. Translating it yields CASSQGQGGSYEQYF.

This clone was counted only a few times. This chain uses TRBV30 with TRBJ2-7; a possible D gene is TRBD1 (6 bases). The V end lost 3 bases, the J end lost 7 bases, and 10 bases lay between the germline ends. The V gene's germline CDR1 is GTSNPN and CDR2 SVGIG (reference sequence). The CDR3 is made up of 11 amino acids. The DNA of the CDR3 is TGTGCCTGGAGCCAGGACAGTGAGCAGTACTTC. Protein: CAWSQDSEQYF.

This sequence joins TRBV27 and TRBJ1-1, with D unresolved. This CDR3 is built from 15 residues. Trimming removed 0 bases from V and 5 bases from J, with 13 bases in between. Germline V gene lookup returns CDR1 MNHEY and CDR2 SMNVEV (reference sequence). The chain's CDR3 is CASSLSYRSGTEAFF. The CDR3 DNA reads TGTGCCAGCAGTTTATCTTACAGAAGTGGGACTGAAGCTTTCTTT.

The V call is TRBV2, the J call TRBJ1-3; D is undetermined. Germline V gene sequence: CDR1 SNHLY, CDR2 FYNNEI. CDR3 length: 12 amino acids. The V end lost 6 bases, the J end lost 4 bases, and 7 bases lay between the germline ends. The CDR3 nucleotides are TGTGCCAGCAGGGGCCTGGGAAACACCATATATTTT. It specifies CASRGLGNTIYF.

This chain joins TRBV5-4 and TRBJ2-7; 7 bases match TRBD2. J was trimmed by 2 bases and V by 1 base; bases with no gene match: 9. Germline V gene sequence: CDR1 SGHNT, CDR2 YYREEE (reference sequence). CDR3 size: 16 residues. The CDR3 here is CASSLTLASGTYEQYF. The CDR3 nucleotides are TGTGCCAGCAGCTTGACGCTGGCTAGCGGCACCTACGAGCAGTACTTC.

In its sample, this clone was seen once. The chain combines TRBV28 with TRBJ1-2; TRBD1 is a possible D gene (6 bases). Germline V gives CDR1 MDHEN, CDR2 SYDVKM. Trimming left V 3 bases short and J 3 bases short, with 14 bases between. This CDR3 has 15 amino acids. The CDR3 loop is CASSLGGGGDYGYTF. DNA for the CDR3: TGTGCCAGCAGTTTGGGAGGGGGAGGGGACTATGGCTACACCTTC.

This clone was detected only once. This chain links TRBV29-1 with TRBJ1-4; the match to TRBD1 covers 7 bases. The CDR3 totals 13 residues. V gave up 7 bases and J gave up 7 bases; unmatched junction bases: 9. CDR1 and CDR2 (germline): SQVTM, ANQGSEA. The CDR3 DNA reads TGCAGCGCACCAGACAGGGACGGTGAAAAACTGTTTTTT. Protein: CSAPDRDGEKLFF.

V is TRBV19 and J is TRBJ2-6; D possibly corresponds to TRBD2 (5 bases). CDR1 is LNHDA, CDR2 SQIVND, per germline (reference sequence). Trimming took 3 bases from V and 0 from J, leaving 15 bases between them. The CDR3 extends over 18 amino acids. CDR3 sequence reads: CASSIRTVGSSGANVLTF. CDR3 DNA: TGTGCCAGTAGTATCAGGACGGTGGGGAGCTCTGGGGCCAACGTCCTGACTTTC.

The chain recombines TRBV30 with TRBJ1-5, with no clear D. V lost 0 bases to trimming and J lost 7 bases, with 10 bases between them. This CDR3 spans 13 amino acids. From germline, CDR1 is GTSNPN and CDR2 SVGIG (reference sequence). CDR3 sequence reads: CAWSVGGKQPQHF. The CDR3, as DNA: TGTGCCTGGAGTGTAGGAGGGAAACAGCCCCAGCATTTT.

About this clone itself: Other DNA sequences from this sample encode an identical CDR3 as well. The rearrangement uses TRBV19 and TRBJ1-1; D gene uncertain. Germline V gene lookup returns CDR1 LNHDA and CDR2 SQIVND (reference sequence). The V end lost 3 bases, the J end lost 1 base, and 9 bases lay between the germline ends. The CDR3 runs 14 residues. In nucleotides, the CDR3 is TGTGCCAGTAGTATCGCGACACCGAACACTGAAGCTTTCTTT. Translation gives CASSIATPNTEAFF.

The rearrangement uses TRBV30 and TRBJ1-4, with D hard to call. The CDR3 loop spans 15 amino acids. Looked up from germline, CDR1 is GTSNPN and CDR2 is SVGIG (reference sequence). The ends were cut back, 2 bases at V and 0 bases at J, with 10 bases in the middle. The CDR3 is CAWSPPSSTNEKLFF. DNA of the CDR3: TGTGCCTGGAGTCCCCCGTCTTCAACTAATGAAAAACTGTTTTTT.

The V and J genes are TRBV7-3 and TRBJ2-1, with 16 bases fitting TRBD2. The V gene's germline CDR1 is SGHTA and CDR2 FQGTGA. The V segment lost 6 bases and the J segment 6 bases; nucleotides outside the gene matches: 11. The CDR3 is 18 amino acids. CDR3 residues: CASSLAGTSGRVLNEQFF. In DNA, the CDR3 is TGTGCCAGCAGTCTTGCCGGGACTAGCGGGAGGGTACTCAATGAGCAGTTCTTC.

This chain connects TRBV18 to TRBJ2-7; 8 bases map to TRBD1. Trimming at V came to 3 bases and at J to 5 bases, leaving 9 bases not matched to a gene. The germline CDR1 and CDR2 sequences are KGHSH and LQKENI. The CDR3 loop spans 15 amino acids. In DNA, the CDR3 is TGTGCCAGCTCACCTCTAGGGACAGGACGCCACGAGCAGTACTTC. Its translation: CASSPLGTGRHEQYF.

This chain links TRBV18 with TRBJ2-5; D is possibly TRBD1 (6 bases). The CDR3 consists of 14 residues. CDR1 KGHSH and CDR2 LQKENI come from the germline V gene. V was trimmed by 3 bases and J by 2 bases, leaving 10 bases between them. CDR3 region: CASSPLDRQETQYF. The CDR3 DNA follows: TGTGCCAGCTCACCTCTGGACAGACAAGAGACCCAGTACTTC.

The chain couples TRBV7-2 to TRBJ2-7, with 9 bases fitting TRBD2. The CDR3 length is 15 residues. Trimming removed 1 base from V and 9 bases from J; junction bases left unmatched: 10. Germline V CDR1 and CDR2: SGHTA, FQGNSA. DNA of the CDR3: TGTGCCAGCAGCTTAGGTGGGGGTCTAGCGGGGACGCAGTACTTC. Translating it yields CASSLGGGLAGTQYF.

This clone appeared many times. The chain links TRBV6-5 to TRBJ2-7, with 11 bases aligning to TRBD2. V trimming: 2 bases; J trimming: 5 bases; junction bases outside the gene matches: 5. The CDR3 has 15 residues. The germline V gene has CDR1 MNHEY and CDR2 SVGAGI. The CDR3 is CASSYTSGSVHEQYF. CDR3 bases: TGTGCCAGCAGTTACACTAGCGGGAGTGTCCACGAGCAGTACTTC.

J is TRBJ1-2 and V is TRBV4-1, with a possible D match to TRBD1 (6 bases). With 0 bases removed from V and 8 bases from J, the gap between germline ends came to 13 bases. Germline-derived CDR1 and CDR2 are MGHRA and YSYEKL. The CDR3 is made up of 14 amino acids. The CDR3 spells CASSQDPGVSGYTF. CDR3 DNA sequence: TGCGCCAGCAGCCAAGACCCAGGGGTATCCGGCTACACCTTC.

The DNA of the CDR3 is TGCGCCAGCAGCTTGGTCTTGCGGGAGGGCGATACGCAGTATTTT. Translated, it gives CASSLVLREGDTQYF. The chain recombines TRBV5-1 with TRBJ2-3; 9 bases map to TRBD2. Trimming removed 0 bases from V and 6 bases from J; junction bases left unmatched: 5. The CDR3 loop spans 15 amino acids. Germline V gene lookup returns CDR1 SGHRS and CDR2 YFSETQ. Full variable domain (rest looked up from reference TRBV5-1 and TRBJ2-3): KAGVTQTPRYLIKTRGQQVTLSCSPISGHRSVSWYQQTPGQGLQFLFEYFSETQRNKGNFPGRFSGRQFSNSRSEMNVSTLELGDSALYLCASSLVLREGDTQYFGPGTRLTVL.